This T cell receptor (beta chain) was retrieved from a study of long-term antiretroviral therapy in people with HIV. Study-level findings and limits: Post-ART diversity increased but stayed below transplant donor controls. Pre-ART clonal expansion yielded clones that dominated the repertoire at all time points.

Trimming took off 0 bases at V and 5 bases at J, with 8 bases between the two ends. CDR1 and CDR2 (germline): LNHNV, YYDKDF (reference sequence). This CDR3 is 14 amino acids long. As for this clone: No antigen is known for it.

The immunoSEQ assay was v3.0, run at survey level. Measured with immunoSEQ multiplex PCR; TCRdb has only the in-frame clones, and not every one. This table has about 16,000 clones, roughly 75% appearing once. This specimen consisted of unsorted PBMCs, obtained 1.5 years before starting antiretroviral therapy. This sequence was found in a woman aged 45-60 years with HIV. V and J are TRBV15 and TRBJ2-1; tentatively, D is TRBD2 (5 bases). The CDR3 reads CATSRDTGNNEQFF. CDR3 in DNA: TGTGCCACCAGCAGAGATACGGGAAACAATGAGCAGTTCTTC.